The 29 T cell receptor beta chains below all came from one sample that was sequenced in a study of control samples from healthy donors and cancer patients. TCRdb's table, derived via immunoSEQ multiplex PCR, lists solely in-frame clones and lacks some. The repertoire holds more than 85,000 clones, with around nine tenths as singletons. The source material was PBMCs. The receptors stem from a woman aged 55-69 years with lung cancer.

The gene calls are TRBV29-1 and TRBJ2-3; weak D call: TRBD2 (6 bases). V was shortened by 5 bases and J by 0 bases, with 9 bases between the two germline ends. Germline V CDR1 and CDR2: SQVTM, ANQGSEA. The CDR3 extends over 13 amino acids. CDR3 protein: CSVLGLSTDTQYF. The CDR3, as DNA: TGCAGCGTTTTGGGACTTAGCACAGATACGCAGTATTTT.

The chain has TRBV5-6 and TRBJ2-7; 10 bases fit TRBD1. Germline loops: CDR1 SGHDT, CDR2 YYEEEE. J gave up 9 bases and V 4 bases, and 7 bases lay outside the gene matches. This CDR3 is 13 amino acids long. The CDR3 region is CASSTRQGAGQYF. The CDR3 bases are TGTGCCAGCAGCACTCGACAGGGGGCCGGGCAGTACTTC.

This chain connects TRBV7-9 to TRBJ2-7, with D perhaps matching TRBD1 or TRBD2 (6 bases each). The CDR3 is made up of 13 amino acids. V lost 5 bases and J lost 5, with 13 bases in between. Germline CDR1 and CDR2: SEHNR and FQNEAQ (reference sequence). The CDR3 DNA follows: TGTGCCAGCAGCGCGGGACAAAACCACGAGCAGTACTTC. It specifies CASSAGQNHEQYF.

This rearrangement joins TRBV19 to TRBJ1-2, with no clear D. The CDR3 runs 14 residues. V was clipped by 1 base and J by 4 bases, with 10 bases between them. Germline lookup yields CDR1 LNHDA and CDR2 SQIVND (reference sequence). The CDR3 DNA sequence: TGTGCCAGTAGTATAGCGGTGGCGGCCTATGGCTACACCTTC. This sequence encodes CASSIAVAAYGYTF.

The rearrangement links TRBV6-2 or TRBV6-3 to TRBJ2-1; tentative D call: TRBD1 (6 bases). Looked up from germline, CDR1 is MNHEY and CDR2 is SVGEGT. Between the trimmed V and J ends, which lost 5 bases and 2 bases, there was a span of 16 bases. This CDR3 has 16 amino acids. Written as DNA, the CDR3 is TGTGCCAGCAGTCCCTACGGGCAGGGGACCTACAATGAGCAGTTCTTC. This translates into CASSPYGQGTYNEQFF.

The chain uses TRBV5-1 and TRBJ2-1, with 12 bases matching TRBD2. Germline V gene lookup returns CDR1 SGHRS and CDR2 YFSETQ. CDR3 size: 16 residues. V shed 1 base, J shed 6 bases, and the junction held 5 bases outside the gene matches. DNA for the CDR3: TGCGCCAGCAGCTTGACCGGGACTAGCGGGTCCAATGAGCAGTTCTTC. Translation: CASSLTGTSGSNEQFF.

V is TRBV30 and J is TRBJ2-7; no firm D call. V shed 0 bases and J shed 6 bases, with 15 bases lying between them. CDR3 length: 14 residues. Per the germline V gene, CDR1 is GTSNPN and CDR2 is SVGIG (reference sequence). CDR3 bases: TGTGCCTGGAGTGTAGGACCCAACGGGCCCGAGCAGTACTTC. This encodes CAWSVGPNGPEQYF.

CDR3 residues: CASSLDSLGEAFF. The DNA for the CDR3 is TGTGCCAGCAGCTTAGACTCTCTAGGTGAAGCTTTCTTT. The rearrangement joins TRBV6-5 to TRBJ1-1; D call uncertain. Germline CDR1 is MNHEY and CDR2 is SVGAGI. The length of the CDR3 is 13 residues. The V gene lost 6 bases and the J gene lost 7 bases, with 15 bases spanning the gap.

The genes are TRBV6-5 and TRBJ1-6; D is unclear. V lost 0 bases to trimming and J lost 11 bases, with 14 bases between them. CDR1 and CDR2 from the germline V gene are MNHEY and SVGAGI. CDR3 length: 15 amino acids. CDR3 nucleotide sequence: TGTGCCAGCAGTTACTCTCGGGTCGGAATGCCACCCCTCCACTTT. It encodes CASSYSRVGMPPLHF.

Here the CDR3 DNA reads TGTGCCAGTAGTATAGACGGCCAGACTGAAGCTTTCTTT. Amino acids: CASSIDGQTEAFF. The chain combines TRBV19 with TRBJ1-1; D ambiguous. The CDR3 runs 13 residues. Per the germline V gene, CDR1 is LNHDA and CDR2 is SQIVND (reference sequence). Trimming cost V 0 bases and J 5 bases, with 7 bases left between them.

A note on this clone: One end of the junction fails to match germline, which may point to a read error. The CDR3: CASSWTGTGITGELLF. The CDR3 nucleotides read TGTGCCAGCAGTTGGACCGGGACAGGGATAACCGGGGAGCTGCTTTTT. The V gene is TRBV6-2 or TRBV6-3, the J gene TRBJ2-2, with 9 bases lining up with TRBD1. CDR1 MNHEY and CDR2 SVGEGT come from the germline V gene. This CDR3 spans 16 amino acids.

The chain employs TRBV11-3 and TRBJ2-1, with 10 bases that match TRBD1. This CDR3 spans 19 amino acids. Germline V gene data show CDR1 as SGHNT and CDR2 as YENEEA. J was trimmed by 5 bases and V by 1 base; bases with no gene match: 14. CDR3 in amino acids: CASSLARDRGPFGDNEQFF. The CDR3 nucleotides are TGTGCCAGCAGCTTAGCTAGGGACAGGGGCCCGTTTGGCGACAATGAGCAGTTCTTC.

This chain connects TRBV6-5 to TRBJ2-7, with TRBD2 as a possible D gene (5 bases). The germline CDR1 and CDR2 sequences are MNHEY and SVGAGI. V dropped 0 bases and J dropped 3 bases, with 9 bases sitting between them. This CDR3 spans 14 amino acids. The CDR3 DNA follows: TGTGCCAGCAGTTACTCGAAACGGGACTACGAGCAGTACTTC. This sequence encodes CASSYSKRDYEQYF.

This chain connects TRBV19 to TRBJ1-4; perhaps TRBD1 as D (5 bases). CDR1 is LNHDA and CDR2 is SQIVND in the germline V gene (reference sequence). The CDR3 totals 12 residues. The ends were cut back, 5 bases at V and 8 bases at J, with 9 bases in the middle. The DNA for the CDR3 is TGTGCCAGTAGTGCATGGGGGGAAAAACTGTTTTTT. This gives the protein CASSAWGEKLFF.

The gene calls are TRBV7-2 and TRBJ2-7; D is unclear. The germline V gene encodes CDR1 SGHTA and CDR2 FQGNSA. This CDR3 contains 14 residues. V was cut by 2 bases and J by 2 bases, with 10 bases left in between. This CDR3 reads CASSLRDFTYEQYF. The CDR3 bases are TGTGCCAGCAGCTTAAGGGATTTCACCTACGAGCAGTACTTC.

Only one count was recorded for this clone. DNA of the CDR3: TGTGCCAGCAGCTTGGTCCTAGCGGGTACCCAAGAGACCCAGTACTTC. Its translation: CASSLVLAGTQETQYF. V usage is TRBV5-6 and J usage is TRBJ2-5; 8 bases map to TRBD2. Trimming removed 0 bases from V and 1 base from J; junction bases left unmatched: 5. CDR3 size: 16 residues. Looked up from germline, CDR1 is SGHDT and CDR2 is YYEEEE.

A single count supports this clone. This chain uses TRBV6-1 with TRBJ1-2, with a weak D call TRBD1 (5 bases). Trimming took 0 bases from V and 3 from J, leaving 14 bases between them. This CDR3 spans 16 amino acids. CDR1 MNHNS and CDR2 SASEGT come from the germline V gene. CDR3 sequence (DNA): TGTGCCAGCAGTGAAGCACCGGGCAGGGAGGACTATGGCTACACCTTC. It is translated as CASSEAPGREDYGYTF.

CDR3: CASSQDYRGAGNTIYF. The CDR3 DNA reads as TGTGCCAGCAGCCAAGATTACAGGGGGGCAGGAAACACCATATATTTT. The gene calls are TRBV3-1 (or the pseudogene TRBV3-2) and TRBJ1-3; 8 bases map to TRBD1. V shed 0 bases and J 4 bases; nucleotides not matched to a gene: 5. Looked up from germline, CDR1 is LGHDT and CDR2 is YNNKEL (reference sequence). The CDR3 spans 16 residues.

The V gene is TRBV6-1, the J gene TRBJ1-1; a possible D gene is TRBD1 (6 bases). The CDR3 contains 15 residues. Looked up from germline, CDR1 is MNHNS and CDR2 is SASEGT. V lost 1 base and J lost 1, with 10 bases in between. The CDR3 bases are TGTGCCAGCAGTGAAGGGACAGCCCAGAACACTGAAGCTTTCTTT. As protein: CASSEGTAQNTEAFF.

V gene TRBV6-5 combines with J gene TRBJ2-7; no clear D gene. Germline V gene data show CDR1 as MNHEY and CDR2 as SVGAGI. The CDR3 consists of 13 residues. V gave up 5 bases and J gave up 2 bases, with 10 bases separating them. This chain's CDR3 is CASSPGDAYEQYF. The CDR3 DNA follows: TGTGCCAGCAGTCCAGGAGACGCCTACGAGCAGTACTTC.

The rearrangement joins TRBV27 to TRBJ1-2, with TRBD1 identical over 8 bases. The CDR3 is 18 amino acids. The V segment lost 5 bases and the J segment 4 bases; nucleotides outside the gene matches: 18. The germline CDR1 and CDR2 sequences are MNHEY and SMNVEV (reference sequence). The CDR3 region is CASSGHPRTGSGSYGYTF. In DNA, the CDR3 is TGTGCCAGCAGTGGACACCCAAGGACAGGGAGTGGGTCCTATGGCTACACCTTC.

Remarks on this clone: The same CDR3 also results from other DNA sequences found in this sample. V and J are TRBV6-5 and TRBJ1-5, with D possibly matching TRBD1 (5 bases). The length of the CDR3 is 13 residues. CDR1 is MNHEY and CDR2 is SVGAGI in the germline V gene. Trimming removed 11 bases at V and 3 bases at J, with 14 bases between. The CDR3 protein is CASHGGVNQPQHF. In DNA, the CDR3 is TGTGCCTCCCATGGGGGGGTCAATCAGCCCCAGCATTTT.

The chain couples TRBV5-4 to TRBJ2-3, with 9 positions matching TRBD2. The germline CDR1 and CDR2 sequences are SGHNT and YYREEE (reference sequence). This CDR3 contains 15 residues. J was trimmed by 0 bases and V by 3 bases; bases with no gene match: 2. CDR3 loop: CASSSLAGSTDTQYF. The CDR3 region has the DNA TGTGCCAGCAGCTCCCTAGCGGGAAGCACAGATACGCAGTATTTT.

The rearrangement uses TRBV29-1 and TRBJ1-3; 9 nucleotides align to TRBD1. The CDR3 has 13 residues. Looked up from germline, CDR1 is SQVTM and CDR2 is ANQGSEA. After removal of 7 bases from V and 2 bases from J, the junction contained 3 bases not matched to a gene. CDR3: CSGGTGTGNTIYF. The CDR3 DNA reads TGCAGCGGGGGGACAGGGACTGGAAACACCATATATTTT.

The gene calls are TRBV18 and TRBJ2-6; D call uncertain. Germline V lookup: CDR1 KGHSH, CDR2 LQKENI. V dropped 4 bases and J dropped 0 bases, with 16 bases sitting between them. The CDR3 extends over 18 amino acids. CDR3 in DNA: TGTGCCAGCTCACTTTCGGACGGGTGGTACTCTGGGGCCAACGTCCTGACTTTC. It specifies CASSLSDGWYSGANVLTF.

As for this clone: Other nucleotide sequences in the sample specify the same CDR3. The rearrangement links TRBV19 to TRBJ1-2; no clear D gene. The CDR3 totals 13 residues. Trimming stripped 3 bases from V and 2 bases from J, with 7 bases between. From germline, CDR1 is LNHDA and CDR2 SQIVND (reference sequence). CDR3 sequence reads: CASSIGRNYGYTF. CDR3 in DNA: TGTGCCAGTAGTATTGGCAGAAACTATGGCTACACCTTC.

The chain uses TRBV15 and TRBJ2-2; TRBD2 matches at 12 bases. Losses at the gene ends were 0 bases for V and 4 bases for J; bases not matched to a gene: 9. The CDR3 extends over 19 amino acids. Germline CDR1 reads LNHNV; CDR2 reads YYDKDF (reference sequence). The CDR3 coding sequence is TGTGCCACCAGCAGAGATCACCCGCCGGGACTAGCGGGCACCGGGGAGCTGTTTTTT. It yields the protein CATSRDHPPGLAGTGELFF.

This chain links TRBV12-2 with TRBJ2-5; the listed D gene, TRBD1, was not tested against the DNA. TRBV12-2 is listed as a pseudogene. The CDR3 has 20 amino acids. CDR3 amino acids: CASRLGNSLIGGAPGETQYF. In DNA, the CDR3 is TGTGCAAGTCGCTTAGGAAATTCCTTAATCGGTGGGGCCCCGGGAGAGACCCAGTACTTC.

V gene TRBV5-1 combines with J gene TRBJ2-3, with D possibly TRBD1 on 5 matching bases. The CDR3 contains 14 residues. CDR1 and CDR2 (germline): SGHRS, YFSETQ. The V gene lost 4 bases and the J gene lost 2 bases, with 11 bases spanning the gap. Here the CDR3 DNA reads TGCGCCAGCAGCGGGCAGGGATTCACAGATACGCAGTATTTT. Its protein is CASSGQGFTDTQYF.